This TCR beta chain was sequenced for a study of Graves' ophthalmopathy and Graves' hyperthyroidism. Hyperthyroidism cases were recent diagnoses of under 2 months' duration in people aged 18 to 65. No donor had other autoimmune disease, uncontrolled infection, pregnancy or lactation. J lost 7 bases, V lost 0 bases, and 14 bases had no gene match. The germline V gene encodes CDR1 MNHEY and CDR2 SVGAGI. The CDR3 loop spans 17 amino acids. This clonotype has just a few counts. RNA served as the template for amplifying TCR beta CDR3 regions. The first round was an RT-PCR with HTBI primers, and the second round was a multiplex PCR. TCRdb re-analysed the multiplex PCR reads in MiXCR, keeping a single row per CDR3 protein. The sample lists about 620,000 distinct CDR3 sequences; 22% were seen once.

This sequence originates from a woman aged 18 to 35 with stable Graves' hyperthyroidism. Some clones in this sample may be carry-over from other donors' samples. The gene calls are TRBV6-5 and TRBJ2-7, with 8 bases that match TRBD2. The sequenced sample consisted of peripheral blood. The CDR3 here is CASSYSSSSGRSREQYF. DNA for the CDR3: TGTGCCAGCAGTTACTCGTCCTCCAGCGGGAGATCCCGGGAGCAGTACTTC.